Below, 13 T cell receptor beta chains from the same sample are listed, as sequenced in a study of T cells after yellow fever vaccination. Using its own MiXCR run on the 5' RACE reads, TCRdb lists one record per CDR3 protein. The table lists over 85,000 distinct CDR3 sequences, approximately 9% of them singletons. The sequencing here drew on CD8+ T cells not binding an NS4B(214-222) dextramer, sorted from PBMCs, taken more than 14 days after the first yellow fever vaccination. These receptors were collected from a man younger than 35 who received the YFV17D yellow fever vaccine.

This clonotype was seen only a few times. The rearrangement joins TRBV7-9 to TRBJ1-2; D is possibly TRBD1 (6 bases). Germline V gene sequence: CDR1 SEHNR, CDR2 FQNEAQ (reference sequence). The ends were cut back, 5 bases at V and 8 bases at J, with 15 bases in the middle. The length of the CDR3 is 13 residues. CDR3 region: CASSPTGLEGYTF. CDR3 nucleotides: TGTGCCAGCAGCCCCACAGGGTTGGAAGGCTACACCTTC.

This clonotype has a count of ten or more. The gene calls are TRBV30 and TRBJ2-6; no reliable D call. There are 12 residues in the CDR3. Trimming pared 7 bases from V and 2 bases from J, leaving 6 bases between. Germline-derived CDR1 and CDR2 are GTSNPN and SVGIG (reference sequence). The CDR3 region is CAFRAGANVLTF. As DNA, the CDR3 is TGTGCCTTCCGAGCTGGGGCCAACGTCCTGACTTTC.

In its sample, this clonotype was seen a few times. This chain connects TRBV4-3 to TRBJ2-1; 7 bases are shared with TRBD1. Germline CDR1 is LGHNA and CDR2 is YSLEER. The CDR3 consists of 14 residues. J was trimmed by 6 bases and V by 1 base; bases with no gene match: 3. The CDR3, as DNA: TGCGCCAGCAGCCAAGTGGGGACAGTCAATGAGCAGTTCTTC. Residues: CASSQVGTVNEQFF.

The chain employs TRBV3-1 and TRBJ2-2, with TRBD1 matching over 7 bases. J lost 7 bases, V lost 4 bases, and 6 bases had no gene match. The CDR3 is made up of 14 amino acids. CDR1 and CDR2 from the germline V gene are LGHDT and YNNKEL (reference sequence). CDR3: CASSPRQGGGELFF. In nucleotides, the CDR3 is TGTGCCAGCAGCCCGCGACAGGGTGGCGGGGAGCTGTTTTTT.

This chain connects TRBV27 to TRBJ1-6; tentatively, D is TRBD1 (5 bases). Germline V CDR1 and CDR2: MNHEY, SMNVEV (reference sequence). Deletions cut 3 bases from V and 3 bases from J, with 9 bases between. CDR3 length: 15 amino acids. The CDR3 loop reads CASSLLGDYNSPLHF. CDR3 sequence (DNA): TGTGCCAGCAGTTTGCTAGGGGACTATAATTCACCCCTCCACTTT.

This clonotype occurred many times. CDR3 in DNA: TGCAGTGCTAGATCGACTAGCGGCCACTACGAGCAGTACTTC. Translated: CSARSTSGHYEQYF. V is TRBV20-1 and J is TRBJ2-7, with TRBD2 identical over 9 bases. The V gene end was trimmed by 2 bases and the J gene end by 3 bases; junction bases not matched to a gene: 5. Germline V gives CDR1 DFQATT, CDR2 SNEGSKA (reference sequence). The CDR3 sequence is 14 residues long.

This clonotype was found many times. This chain uses TRBV6-1 with TRBJ2-7; TRBD1 agrees at 7 bases. The germline gives CDR1 MNHNS, CDR2 SASEGT. The CDR3 covers 14 residues. After removal of 1 base from V and 2 bases from J, the junction contained 2 bases not matched to a gene. The CDR3 protein is CASSEGDSPYEQYF. As DNA, the CDR3 is TGTGCCAGCAGTGAAGGGGACAGTCCCTACGAGCAGTACTTC.

This clonotype was detected a few times. V is TRBV27 and J is TRBJ2-7; D is undetermined. This CDR3 is 14 amino acids long. V lost 2 bases and J lost 2, with 10 bases in between. The germline V gene encodes CDR1 MNHEY and CDR2 SMNVEV (reference sequence). The CDR3 DNA reads as TGTGCCAGCAGTTTAAGGAACGGCCCCTACGAGCAGTACTTC. Translation gives CASSLRNGPYEQYF.

The V call is TRBV28, the J call TRBJ2-7, with a tentative D call TRBD1 (5 bases). The V gene's germline CDR1 is MDHEN and CDR2 SYDVKM. The ends were cut back, 5 bases at V and 6 bases at J, with 20 bases in the middle. The CDR3 covers 15 residues. The CDR3 loop reads CASSRSSTVTGEQYV. The CDR3 nucleotides read TGTGCCAGCAGTCGGAGTTCGACAGTAACGGGCGAGCAGTACGTC.

The chain combines TRBV7-2 with TRBJ2-1; 12 bases are a match to TRBD2. V lost 5 bases, J lost 4 bases, and 6 bases stayed unmatched. This CDR3 is 16 amino acids long. Per germline, CDR1 SGHTA and CDR2 FQGNSA. Here the CDR3 DNA reads TGTGCCAGCAGCCCTCTAGCGGGGGGGCCTTACAATGAGCAGTTCTTC. The encoded protein is CASSPLAGGPYNEQFF.

The chain combines TRBV7-9 with TRBJ1-5; D not resolved. The CDR3 spans 16 residues. Trimming shortened V by 5 bases and J by 6 bases, and 20 bases separated the two germline ends. Looked up from germline, CDR1 is SEHNR and CDR2 is FQNEAQ (reference sequence). Here the CDR3 DNA reads TGTGCCAGCAGCCTAGGAGGCTTGGGTGCGAGTCAGCCCCAGCATTTT. Protein: CASSLGGLGASQPQHF.

The CDR3 protein is CASSIILDSNQPQHF. The CDR3 DNA is TGTGCCAGTAGTATAATTTTAGATAGCAATCAGCCCCAGCATTTT. The V call is TRBV19, the J call TRBJ1-5; D call uncertain. Germline CDR1 is LNHDA and CDR2 is SQIVND (reference sequence). CDR3 length: 15 amino acids. Trimming stripped 2 bases from V and 0 bases from J, with 8 bases between.

This clonotype has ten or more counts. The rearrangement links TRBV5-1 to TRBJ2-4; TRBD1 matches 10 bases. The germline CDR1 and CDR2 sequences are SGHRS and YFSETQ. This CDR3 has 17 amino acids. Germline trimming cut 2 bases from V and 3 bases from J; bases unmatched to any gene: 8. The CDR3 DNA reads as TGCGCCAGCAGCTTCGGACAGGGGGTAGAAGACAAAAACATTCAGTACTTC. This gives the protein CASSFGQGVEDKNIQYF.